What follows are 3 T cell receptor beta chains derived from one specimen sequenced in a study of pediatric ulcerative colitis. Some clones are missing from TCRdb's copy, which holds only in-frame ones; the method was immunoSEQ multiplex PCR. The sample carries more than 45,000 clones, more than 75% recorded once. Sequenced input: blood. Source of these receptors: a boy younger than 18 who was a control in a study of pediatric ulcerative colitis.

The chain has TRBV4-3 and TRBJ1-1; 8 nucleotides align to TRBD1. This CDR3 contains 16 residues. Looked up from germline, CDR1 is LGHNA and CDR2 is YSLEER. V dropped 2 bases and J dropped 0; count of bases not matched to a gene: 5. The CDR3 DNA reads TGCGCCAGCAGCCAAAACAGGGGGGGGGTGAACACTGAAGCTTTCTTT. The encoded protein is CASSQNRGGVNTEAFF.

V and J are TRBV21-1 and TRBJ1-2; TRBD1, the table's D call, lacks a check against the DNA. TRBV21-1 is reported as a pseudogene. CDR3 length equals 12 residues. In DNA, the CDR3 is TGTGCCAGCAGCAAAGTCGACACTGGCTACACCTTC. This translates into CASSKVDTGYTF.

The rearrangement joins TRBV5-8 to TRBJ2-3, with 7 nucleotides matching TRBD1. Unmatched junction bases numbered 11, after V lost 7 bases and J lost 3 bases. Looked up from germline, CDR1 is SGHTS and CDR2 is YDEGEE. There are 15 residues in the CDR3. CDR3 bases: TGTGCCAGCCCCTCCCGGGGACAGATAACAGATACGCAGTATTTT. It codes for CASPSRGQITDTQYF.